One sample yielded the 7 T cell receptor beta chains listed below, sequenced in a study of shared clonotypes between healthy human individuals. Libraries were prepared by immunoSEQ multiplex PCR; TCRdb keeps only in-frame clonotypes and omits some of them. This table holds millions of clones, just under 95% found once. Naivety among CD8 cells was defined by CD45RO negativity and positive CCR7 selection, thereby excluding terminally differentiated effector memory CD45RA+ cells. Sequencing was carried out using naive CD8+ T cells sorted from blood. Source of these receptors: a man aged 18 to 30 in good health.

J is TRBJ2-7 and V is TRBV4-1; D might be TRBD1 or TRBD2, each matching 7 bases. Trimming shortened V by 2 bases and J by 4 bases, and 21 bases separated the two germline ends. Germline V gives CDR1 MGHRA, CDR2 YSYEKL. CDR3 length: 17 amino acids. CDR3 nucleotide sequence: TGCGCCAGCAGCCAACTTCAAACAGGGGAGGGCGTGTACGAGCAGTACTTC. Protein: CASSQLQTGEGVYEQYF.

The V and J genes are TRBV19 and TRBJ1-5; D is ambiguous. The CDR3 spans 13 residues. Germline CDR1 is LNHDA and CDR2 is SQIVND (reference sequence). Trimming took 3 bases from V and 4 from J, leaving 7 bases between them. This CDR3 is CASSILPNQPQHF. The CDR3 nucleotides are TGTGCCAGTAGTATCCTCCCTAATCAGCCCCAGCATTTT. Full variable domain (missing parts from reference TRBV19 and TRBJ1-5): DGGITQSPKYLFRKEGQNVTLSCEQNLNHDAMYWYRQDPGQGLRLIYYSQIVNDFQKGDIAEGYSVSREKKESFPLTVTSAQKNPTAFYLCASSILPNQPQHFGDGTRLSIL.

CDR3 DNA: TGTGCCAGCTCACCCGCGGGACAGGGAGGCGGCTACACCTTC. Its protein is CASSPAGQGGGYTF. This rearrangement joins TRBV18 to TRBJ1-2, with 9 bases aligning to TRBD1. Germline CDR1 and CDR2: KGHSH and LQKENI. This CDR3 region has 14 residues. J lost 8 bases, V lost 3 bases, and 7 bases had no gene match. Full variable domain (missing parts from reference TRBV18 and TRBJ1-2): NAGVMQNPRHLVRRRGQEARLRCSPMKGHSHVYWYRQLPEEGLKFMVYLQKENIIDESGMPKERFSAEFPKEGPSILRIQQVVRGDSAAYFCASSPAGQGGGYTFGSGTRLTVV.

The chain combines TRBV6-5 with TRBJ1-5; the D gene is possibly TRBD1 (6 bases). The CDR3 extends over 15 amino acids. Germline V gene lookup returns CDR1 MNHEY and CDR2 SVGAGI. The ends were cut back, 2 bases at V and 5 bases at J, with 13 bases in the middle. CDR3 in DNA: TGTGCCAGCAGTTACCTCGGGACACCCGATCAGCCCCAGCATTTT. This codes for CASSYLGTPDQPQHF.

The V gene is TRBV7-9, the J gene TRBJ2-3; D not resolved. CDR1 is SEHNR and CDR2 is FQNEAQ in the germline V gene (reference sequence). Trimming shortened V by 3 bases and J by 2 bases, and 6 bases separated the two germline ends. This CDR3 has 13 amino acids. The CDR3: CASSFLNTDTQYF. For the CDR3, the DNA is TGTGCCAGCAGCTTCCTTAACACAGATACGCAGTATTTT.

The chain carries TRBV5-5 and TRBJ2-3; 13 positions match TRBD2. CDR1 SGHKS and CDR2 YYEKEE come from the germline V gene (reference sequence). The CDR3 loop spans 17 amino acids. The J segment lost 5 bases and the V segment lost 5 bases, leaving 11 bases of the junction unmatched. The CDR3 DNA reads TGTGCCAGCAGTACCCGGACTAGCGGGAGTTGGGAAGATACGCAGTATTTT. Translating it yields CASSTRTSGSWEDTQYF. Full variable domain (remainder filled in from reference TRBV5-5 and TRBJ2-3): DAGVTQSPTHLIKTRGQQVTLRCSPISGHKSVSWYQQVLGQGPQFIFQYYEKEERGRGNFPDRFSARQFPNYSSELNVNALLLGDSALYLCASSTRTSGSWEDTQYFGPGTRLTVL.

The V gene is TRBV9, the J gene TRBJ1-1; D gene unclear. The CDR3 loop spans 14 amino acids. Trimming cost V 3 bases and J 1 base, with 10 bases left between them. Germline CDR1 is SGDLS and CDR2 is YYNGEE. The DNA for the CDR3 is TGTGCCAGCAGCGCCGGTAGGGAGAACACTGAAGCTTTCTTT. Translation: CASSAGRENTEAFF.